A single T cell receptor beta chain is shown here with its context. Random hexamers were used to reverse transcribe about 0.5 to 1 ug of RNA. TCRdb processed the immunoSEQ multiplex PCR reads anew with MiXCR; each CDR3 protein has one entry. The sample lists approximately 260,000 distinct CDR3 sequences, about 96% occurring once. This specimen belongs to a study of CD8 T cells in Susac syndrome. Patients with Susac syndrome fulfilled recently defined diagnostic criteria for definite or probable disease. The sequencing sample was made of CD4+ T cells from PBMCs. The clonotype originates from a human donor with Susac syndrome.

The CDR3 sequence: CASSLLAGGYYEQYF. The CDR3 DNA is TGTGCCAGCAGTTTACTAGCGGGAGGATACTACGAGCAGTACTTC. V gene TRBV27 combines with J gene TRBJ2-7; TRBD2 agrees at 11 bases. Germline CDR1 MNHEY, CDR2 SMNVEV (reference sequence). V was clipped by 2 bases and J by 3 bases; unmatched bases: 3. The CDR3 is 15 residues long.